This is a list of T cell receptor beta chains from one sample in a study of blood T cell repertoires in COVID-19. Some clones are missing from TCRdb's copy, which holds only in-frame ones; the method was immunoSEQ multiplex PCR. The data contain tens of thousands of clones, around 89% of them seen just once; the ten biggest clones take up about 15%. Sequences were obtained from peripheral blood. The receptors here all came from a man aged 70 or older with active or convalescent COVID-19. Each CDR3 is given with its conserved first and last residue. Fields, in order: CDR3 DNA, CDR3 protein, J gene, clone size, D gene, V gene. D genes are given only for firm matches. Rows may omit the clone size; those that give it use once, few, many or a size class.

TGTGCCAGCAGCCGCGGGAGCACAGATACGCAGTATTTT CASSRGSTDTQYF TRBJ2-3 - - TRBV7-3
TGTGCCAGCAGCTTAATGGGACACAGCGAGACCCAGTACTTC CASSLMGHSETQYF TRBJ2-5 - - TRBV11-2
TGCGCCAGCAGGCCGACCGGGACTAGCGGGGATACGCAGTATTTT CASRPTGTSGDTQYF TRBJ2-3 - TRBD2 TRBV4-1
TGTGCCAGCAGCCTAGACCGGGACTTTAGTACTGAAGCTTTCTTT CASSLDRDFSTEAFF TRBJ1-1 - - TRBV7-3
TGTGCCAGCAGTTACTCGAGGAGTGCGGACACTGAAGCTTTCTTT CASSYSRSADTEAFF TRBJ1-1 - - TRBV6-5
TGTGCCAGCAGTTATAGCGTGAACACTGAAGCTTTCTTT CASSYSVNTEAFF TRBJ1-1 - - TRBV28
TGTGCCAGCTCACCCGGACAGGGAGTGAACACTGAAGCTTTCTTT CASSPGQGVNTEAFF TRBJ1-1 once TRBD1 TRBV18
TGTGCCAGCAGCTTTCAGGGGTATGGCTACACCTTC CASSFQGYGYTF TRBJ1-2 - - TRBV7-2
TGTGCCAGTAGTAAAGGACTAGCGGGAGCCGCCTCCTACAATGAGCAGTTCTTC CASSKGLAGAASYNEQFF TRBJ2-1 once TRBD2 TRBV19
TGTGCCAGCAGCGCGGGATCGGGGTCCTACAATGAGCAGTTCTTC CASSAGSGSYNEQFF TRBJ2-1 - - TRBV9
TGCAGTGCTAGAGCCTTAGGGGGAGCTTTCTTT CSARALGGAFF TRBJ1-1 - - TRBV20-1
TGCAGTGCACAAGACAGAGCTGAAGCTTTCTTT CSAQDRAEAFF TRBJ1-1 - - TRBV20-1
TGTGCCAGCAGCTATCGGCGGGAGAGCGGTGAGCAGTTCTTC CASSYRRESGEQFF TRBJ2-1 - TRBD2 TRBV9
TGTGCCAGCAGAAACACGCTAGCGGGAACCGGGGAGCTGTTTTTT CASRNTLAGTGELFF TRBJ2-2 - TRBD2 TRBV6-5